Below, 21 T cell receptor beta chains from the same sample are listed, as sequenced in a study of regulatory T cells in long-lasting Graves disease. In building TCR beta libraries, iRepertoire HTBI primers were used together with Arm-PCR of CDR3 regions. TCRdb re-called the multiplex PCR reads with MiXCR, one entry per CDR3 protein. The profile shows roughly 360,000 distinct CDR3 sequences, 10% to 15% of them singletons. Specified time point: newly diagnosed GD, antithyroid drugs for less than 3 months. With RNA extracted from PBMCs as input, the TCR library was made. This sample also belongs to another study, concerning T cells in Graves' hyperthyroidism and ophthalmopathy.

Source: peripheral blood mononuclear cells (PBMCs), taken at new diagnosis, from a patient treated with antithyroid drugs. The receptors come from a woman under 30 with Graves disease.

CDR3 in DNA: TGCGCCAGCAGCTTGCGACAGGGTAAATGGGACAGCTACACCTTC. It is translated as CASSLRQGKWDSYTF. This chain uses TRBV5-1 with TRBJ1-2, with 7 bases aligning to TRBD1. V lost 1 base and J lost 9; bases outside the gene matches: 12. Germline V gives CDR1 SGHRS, CDR2 YFSETQ. The CDR3 is 15 amino acids.

This clonotype appeared once. The chain uses TRBV18 and TRBJ2-7; 8 positions agree with TRBD2. CDR1 is KGHSH and CDR2 is LQKENI in the germline V gene. J gave up 0 bases and V 2 bases, and 3 bases lay outside the gene matches. The CDR3 totals 15 residues. CDR3 sequence (DNA): TGTGCCAGCTCACCAACTAGCGGATCCTCCTACGAGCAGTACGTC. It specifies CASSPTSGSSYEQYV.

In this sample, this clonotype turned up many times. V and J are TRBV28 and TRBJ2-2, with TRBD1 as a possible D gene (5 bases). Germline V gives CDR1 MDHEN, CDR2 SYDVKM. The CDR3 runs 19 residues. The ends were cut back, 3 bases at V and 2 bases at J, with 22 bases in the middle. Here the CDR3 DNA reads TGTGCCAGCAGTTTTGTTGTGTGGCAGGGTCCCTACAACACCGGGGAGCTGTTTTTT. This codes for CASSFVVWQGPYNTGELFF.

This clonotype has at least ten counts. Here the CDR3 reads CASSLPSGQKYNEQFF. The CDR3 DNA reads TGTGCCAGCAGCTTACCCTCGGGACAGAAATACAATGAGCAGTTCTTC. The chain recombines TRBV7-8 with TRBJ2-1; 7 bases agree with TRBD1. This CDR3 region has 16 residues. CDR1 is SGHVS, CDR2 FQNEAQ, per germline. V lost 2 bases, J lost 4 bases, and 8 bases stayed unmatched.

This clonotype was recorded at least ten times. One junction end disagrees with the germline gene, perhaps due to a read error. The chain carries TRBV27 and TRBJ2-6; a possible D gene is TRBD1 (5 bases). CDR3 size: 8 residues. CDR1 and CDR2 (germline): MNHEY, SMNVEV (reference sequence). The CDR3 protein is CASRRTPF. DNA for the CDR3: TGTGCCAGCAGAAGGACACCTTTC.

This clonotype appeared many times. This chain links TRBV20-1 with TRBJ2-3; D not resolved. This CDR3 has 13 residues. CDR1 is DFQATT and CDR2 is SNEGSKA in the germline V gene (reference sequence). V lost 1 base and J 5 bases, leaving 10 bases between the germline ends. CDR3 residues: CSARGALGDTQYF. CDR3 in DNA: TGCAGTGCTAGAGGGGCTCTCGGAGATACGCAGTATTTT.

The chain recombines TRBV12-3 or TRBV12-4 with TRBJ2-1; 10 bases are a match to TRBD2. The CDR3 sequence is 14 residues long. The trim removed 5 bases at V and 6 bases at J, leaving 4 bases unmatched. CDR3 in amino acids: CASSPSGRVNEQFF. The CDR3 DNA reads as TGTGCCAGCAGTCCTAGCGGGAGAGTCAATGAGCAGTTCTTC.

The table lists this clonotype with many counts. The CDR3: CASSSPTSGAGDTQYF. The CDR3 nucleotides read TGTGCCAGCAGCTCGCCGACTAGCGGGGCTGGGGATACGCAGTATTTT. The chain is built from TRBV7-9 and TRBJ2-3, with 11 bases fitting TRBD2. After removal of 4 bases from V and 6 bases from J, the junction contained 9 bases not matched to a gene. The CDR3 loop spans 16 amino acids. Germline CDR1 SEHNR, CDR2 FQNEAQ (reference sequence).

This clonotype has ten or more counts. This chain uses TRBV27 with TRBJ2-2; D not certain. Germline assignment: CDR1 MNHEY and CDR2 SMNVEV (reference sequence). The V end was cut by 8 bases, the J end by 5 bases, with 15 bases between. CDR3 length: 14 residues. CDR3 DNA: TGTGCCAGCGCCCAACAAATGGGGACCGGGGAGCTGTTTTTT. The encoded protein is CASAQQMGTGELFF.

This clonotype has a count of ten or more. The chain joins TRBV2 to TRBJ2-7, with no clear D. This CDR3 region has 15 residues. Per the germline V gene, CDR1 is SNHLY and CDR2 is FYNNEI. The V gene lost 5 bases and the J gene lost 7 bases, with 21 bases spanning the gap. The CDR3 bases are TGTGCCAGCAGTTCCCCTAGTAACGGCCTACAGGAGCAGTACGTC. Its protein is CASSSPSNGLQEQYV.

This clonotype turned up a few times. The V gene is TRBV6-9, the J gene TRBJ2-1; D call uncertain. Germline CDR1 is MNHGY and CDR2 is SVAAGI. The CDR3 is made up of 15 amino acids. V shed 4 bases and J shed 5 bases, with 15 bases lying between them. The CDR3 spells CASSFLGRKDNEQFF. The CDR3 DNA reads TGTGCCAGCAGTTTCCTCGGACGCAAAGACAATGAGCAGTTCTTC.

This clonotype occurred many times. The CDR3 nucleotides are TGTGCCAGCAGCTTAGGGTTCAATGAGCAGTTCTTC. Its translation: CASSLGFNEQFF. The chain employs TRBV7-2 and TRBJ2-1, with D unresolved. This CDR3 region has 12 residues. V shed 1 base and J shed 6 bases, with 4 bases lying between them. From germline, CDR1 is SGHTA and CDR2 FQGNSA.

The rearrangement uses TRBV4-1 and TRBJ1-4, with D perhaps matching TRBD1 (6 bases). V was pared by 1 base and J by 1 base, with 16 bases between. The CDR3 consists of 18 residues. CDR1 MGHRA and CDR2 YSYEKL come from the germline V gene. CDR3 coding DNA: TGCGCCAGCAGCCAAGTGTGGGTCAGGGGACTAACTAATGAAAAACTGTTTTTT. The encoded protein is CASSQVWVRGLTNEKLFF.

The chain recombines TRBV24-1 with TRBJ2-5; 11 bases are shared with TRBD2. This CDR3 region has 19 residues. J lost 5 bases, V lost 5 bases, and 18 bases had no gene match. Per the germline V gene, CDR1 is KGHDR and CDR2 is SFDVKD. CDR3 DNA: TGTGCCACCAGTGTGCCCCTAGCGGGAGGACACGACCCCAGGGAGACCCAGTACTTC. Protein product: CATSVPLAGGHDPRETQYF.

This clonotype was detected a few times. The CDR3 does not close with the conserved phenylalanine or tryptophan, likely indicating a read error. The J gene is TRBJ2-5, the V gene TRBV2; D is possibly TRBD2 (6 bases). Germline lookup yields CDR1 SNHLY and CDR2 FYNNEI. The CDR3 totals 16 residues. The V gene lost 2 bases and the J gene lost 4 bases, with 17 bases spanning the gap. The CDR3 DNA reads TGTGCCAGCAGTGAATCCTTTGAGGGAGCGGGAGAGACCCAGTACCTC. Translated: CASSESFEGAGETQYL.

This clonotype was observed many times. The rearrangement links TRBV7-6 to TRBJ1-1, with no clear D. CDR3 length: 13 residues. V was cut by 5 bases and J by 2 bases, with 9 bases left in between. Germline CDR1 is SGHVS and CDR2 is FNYEAQ. Here the CDR3 DNA reads TGTGCCAGCAGCGCTGACCTCAACACTGAAGCTTTCTTT. It is translated as CASSADLNTEAFF.

This clonotype was picked up many times. The CDR3 loop is CASSLLNQPQHF. The CDR3 DNA sequence: TGTGCCAGCAGCCTCCTGAATCAGCCCCAGCATTTT. This sequence joins TRBV13 and TRBJ1-5; D uncertain. Germline assignment: CDR1 PRHDT and CDR2 FYEKMQ (reference sequence). This CDR3 spans 12 amino acids. Trimming cost V 5 bases and J 4 bases, with 6 bases left between them.

This clonotype was seen only once. The rearrangement joins TRBV7-3 to TRBJ2-1; D is possibly TRBD1 (6 bases). The length of the CDR3 is 15 residues. Germline V gene data show CDR1 as SGHTA and CDR2 as FQGTGA. V gave up 2 bases and J gave up 6 bases, with 14 bases separating them. The CDR3 bases are TGTGCCAGCAGCTTACAGGGGAGACGGGTCAATGAGCAGTTCTTC. Translation gives CASSLQGRRVNEQFF.

This clonotype occurred many times. The V and J genes are TRBV7-9 and TRBJ2-3, with a tentative D call TRBD2 (6 bases). The CDR3 covers 16 residues. The ends were cut back, 5 bases at V and 2 bases at J, with 17 bases in the middle. CDR1 and CDR2 (germline): SEHNR, FQNEAQ (reference sequence). The chain's CDR3 is CASSRSRDFSTDTQYF. In DNA form, the CDR3 reads TGTGCCAGCAGCCGCAGCCGGGACTTTTCCACAGATACGCAGTATTTT.

The table lists this clonotype with many counts. The rearrangement uses TRBV29-1 and TRBJ1-1; TRBD1 matches 8 bases. The CDR3 loop spans 13 amino acids. V lost 6 bases, J lost 5 bases, and 8 bases stayed unmatched. Germline V gene sequence: CDR1 SQVTM, CDR2 ANQGSEA. CDR3 region: CSVTAGGRTEAFF. DNA for the CDR3: TGCAGCGTAACCGCAGGGGGCCGAACTGAAGCTTTCTTT.

In the case of this clonotype: Possible read error: a much larger clone is one base away. V gene TRBV6-1 combines with J gene TRBJ2-7, with 10 nucleotides matching TRBD2. V trimming: 9 bases; J trimming: 2 bases; junction bases outside the gene matches: 10. This CDR3 is 15 amino acids long. The germline gives CDR1 MNHNS, CDR2 SASEGT. CDR3 sequence (DNA): TGTGCCAGGAGATCACTAGCGGGACCCACCTACGAGCAGTACTTC. Translated, it gives CARRSLAGPTYEQYF.